This is a list of T cell receptor beta chains from one sample in a study of control samples from healthy donors and cancer patients. Profiled with immunoSEQ multiplex PCR; TCRdb holds only in-frame clones, not every one. The sample records about 150,000 clones, under 95% being singletons. Sequencing used blood. The receptors stem from a young woman in good health. CDR3s include the opening cysteine and the closing phenylalanine or tryptophan. A D gene is named only where the DNA matches it firmly. Where a row states a size, it is once, few, many or the class of an expanded clone; other rows omit it.

J gene: TRBJ2-7; D gene: NA; V gene: TRBV24-1; clone size: NA; CDR3 protein: CATSDPGAGAYEQYF; CDR3 DNA: TGTGCCACCAGTGATCCCGGCGCGGGCGCCTACGAGCAGTACTTC
J gene: TRBJ1-3; D gene: NA; V gene: TRBV10-3; clone size: NA; CDR3 protein: CAIRSRDGNTIYF; CDR3 DNA: TGTGCCATCAGATCCAGGGATGGAAACACCATATATTTT
J gene: TRBJ1-4; D gene: NA; V gene: TRBV28; clone size: NA; CDR3 protein: CASSSADYPNEKLFF; CDR3 DNA: TGTGCCAGCAGTAGCGCGGATTACCCAAATGAAAAACTGTTTTTT
J gene: TRBJ2-1; D gene: NA; V gene: TRBV19; clone size: NA; CDR3 protein: CASSIGGGPYNEQFF; CDR3 DNA: TGTGCCAGTAGTATAGGAGGCGGGCCATACAATGAGCAGTTCTTC
J gene: TRBJ1-1; D gene: TRBD1; V gene: TRBV6-5; clone size: NA; CDR3 protein: CASSRQGVNTEAFF; CDR3 DNA: TGTGCCAGCAGCCGACAGGGAGTAAACACTGAAGCTTTCTTT
J gene: TRBJ2-2; D gene: NA; V gene: TRBV6-5; clone size: NA; CDR3 protein: CASNQVTNTGELFF; CDR3 DNA: TGTGCCAGCAATCAGGTTACGAACACCGGGGAGCTGTTTTTT
J gene: TRBJ2-2; D gene: NA; V gene: TRBV6-5; clone size: NA; CDR3 protein: CASRIDYTGELFF; CDR3 DNA: TGTGCCAGCAGGATAGACTACACCGGGGAGCTGTTTTTT
J gene: TRBJ1-4; D gene: NA; V gene: TRBV2; clone size: NA; CDR3 protein: CASSEPAGGGEKLFF; CDR3 DNA: TGTGCCAGCAGTGAACCGGCCGGGGGGGGTGAAAAACTGTTTTTT
J gene: TRBJ1-5; D gene: NA; V gene: TRBV6-2/TRBV6-3; clone size: NA; CDR3 protein: CASSYPSPNQPQHF; CDR3 DNA: TGTGCCAGCAGTTATCCCAGCCCCAATCAGCCCCAGCATTTT
J gene: TRBJ2-2; D gene: NA; V gene: TRBV14; clone size: NA; CDR3 protein: CASSQVEGWGTGELFF; CDR3 DNA: TGTGCCAGCAGCCAAGTCGAGGGCTGGGGAACCGGGGAGCTGTTTTTT
J gene: TRBJ2-7; D gene: NA; V gene: TRBV11-1; clone size: NA; CDR3 protein: CASSFNRADEQYF; CDR3 DNA: TGTGCCAGCAGTTTTAACAGGGCCGACGAGCAGTACTTC
J gene: TRBJ1-3; D gene: TRBD1; V gene: TRBV11-3; clone size: NA; CDR3 protein: CASSHRGHGNTIYF; CDR3 DNA: TGTGCCAGCAGCCACAGGGGGCATGGAAACACCATATATTTT
J gene: TRBJ1-2; D gene: NA; V gene: TRBV2; clone size: NA; CDR3 protein: CASSVVPESYGYTF; CDR3 DNA: TGTGCCAGCAGTGTGGTCCCGGAATCCTATGGCTACACCTTC
J gene: TRBJ2-7; D gene: NA; V gene: TRBV10-3; clone size: NA; CDR3 protein: CAIRTSYEQYF; CDR3 DNA: TGTGCCATCAGAACATCCTACGAGCAGTACTTC
J gene: TRBJ1-5; D gene: NA; V gene: TRBV14; clone size: NA; CDR3 protein: CASSQGRAGNQPQHF; CDR3 DNA: TGTGCCAGCAGCCAAGGACGTGCGGGCAATCAGCCCCAGCATTTT
J gene: TRBJ2-3; D gene: TRBD2; V gene: TRBV6-4; clone size: NA; CDR3 protein: CASSPPSSGLTDTQYF; CDR3 DNA: TGTGCCAGCAGCCCTCCCTCTAGCGGACTCACAGATACGCAGTATTTT
J gene: TRBJ2-7; D gene: TRBD2; V gene: TRBV28; clone size: once; CDR3 protein: CASSSLAGAYYEQYF; CDR3 DNA: TGTGCCAGCAGTTCACTAGCGGGAGCTTACTACGAGCAGTACTTC
J gene: TRBJ2-1; D gene: NA; V gene: TRBV19; clone size: few; CDR3 protein: CASSRRLSGNEQFF; CDR3 DNA: TGTGCCAGTAGCCGAAGGCTCTCGGGTAATGAGCAGTTCTTC
J gene: TRBJ1-1; D gene: NA; V gene: TRBV6-1; clone size: NA; CDR3 protein: CASSDQGVTEAFF; CDR3 DNA: TGTGCCAGCAGTGACCAGGGAGTAACTGAAGCTTTCTTT
J gene: TRBJ2-1; D gene: TRBD2; V gene: TRBV9; clone size: NA; CDR3 protein: CASSPGGSGSYNEQFF; CDR3 DNA: TGTGCCAGCAGCCCTGGTGGTAGCGGGAGTTACAATGAGCAGTTCTTC
J gene: TRBJ1-1; D gene: NA; V gene: TRBV11-2; clone size: NA; CDR3 protein: CASSLASSNTEAFF; CDR3 DNA: TGTGCCAGCAGCTTAGCCTCCTCGAACACTGAAGCTTTCTTT
J gene: TRBJ1-3; D gene: NA; V gene: TRBV9; clone size: NA; CDR3 protein: CASSGLPTGQTGNTIYF; CDR3 DNA: TGTGCCAGCAGCGGCCTACCGACAGGACAAACCGGAAACACCATATATTTT
J gene: TRBJ2-3; D gene: NA; V gene: TRBV12-5; clone size: NA; CDR3 protein: CASGKYPEGVRTDTQYF; CDR3 DNA: TGTGCTAGTGGTAAATACCCCGAGGGGGTTCGCACAGATACGCAGTATTTT
J gene: TRBJ2-5; D gene: NA; V gene: TRBV21-1; clone size: NA; CDR3 protein: CASRGKQETQYF; CDR3 DNA: TGTGCCAGCAGAGGGAAGCAAGAGACCCAGTACTTC
J gene: TRBJ1-2; D gene: TRBD1; V gene: TRBV27; clone size: NA; CDR3 protein: CASSPRTGDYGYTF; CDR3 DNA: TGTGCCAGCAGCCCGAGGACAGGCGATTATGGCTACACCTTC
J gene: TRBJ2-1; D gene: NA; V gene: TRBV27; clone size: NA; CDR3 protein: CASSQGIGGHNEQFF; CDR3 DNA: TGTGCCAGCAGTCAGGGGATCGGTGGGCACAATGAGCAGTTCTTC
J gene: TRBJ2-2; D gene: TRBD2; V gene: TRBV6-4; clone size: NA; CDR3 protein: CASSVASGSVGELFF; CDR3 DNA: TGTGCCAGCAGTGTGGCTAGCGGGAGTGTCGGGGAGCTGTTTTTT
J gene: TRBJ2-7; D gene: NA; V gene: TRBV12-3/TRBV12-4; clone size: NA; CDR3 protein: CASGREEYEQYF; CDR3 DNA: TGTGCCTCGGGCAGGGAGGAATACGAGCAGTACTTC
J gene: TRBJ2-6; D gene: TRBD1; V gene: TRBV29-1; clone size: NA; CDR3 protein: CSVGTRDRVLSGANVLTF; CDR3 DNA: TGCAGCGTTGGAACCCGGGACAGGGTCCTCTCTGGGGCCAACGTCCTGACTTTC
J gene: TRBJ1-2; D gene: NA; V gene: TRBV7-9; clone size: NA; CDR3 protein: CASSLPEGYTF; CDR3 DNA: TGTGCCAGCAGCCTCCCCGAAGGCTACACCTTC
J gene: TRBJ2-7; D gene: TRBD2; V gene: TRBV25-1; clone size: NA; CDR3 protein: CASSGHTSGRDGEQYF; CDR3 DNA: TGTGCCAGCAGTGGACACACTAGCGGGAGGGACGGCGAGCAGTACTTC
J gene: TRBJ1-4; D gene: NA; V gene: TRBV23-1; clone size: NA; CDR3 protein: CASSHSGGFGSPPGVNEKLFF; CDR3 DNA: TGCGCCAGCAGTCACTCTGGGGGATTTGGCAGCCCTCCGGGTGTTAATGAAAAACTGTTTTTT
J gene: TRBJ1-6; D gene: NA; V gene: TRBV5-1; clone size: NA; CDR3 protein: CASAMVGGSDSPLHF; CDR3 DNA: TGCGCCAGCGCTATGGTCGGGGGGTCAGATTCACCCCTCCACTTT
J gene: TRBJ2-1; D gene: NA; V gene: TRBV19; clone size: NA; CDR3 protein: CASSSSNEQFF; CDR3 DNA: TGTGCCAGTAGTTCTAGTAATGAGCAGTTCTTC
J gene: TRBJ2-7; D gene: NA; V gene: TRBV10-1; clone size: NA; CDR3 protein: CASYRQSREQYF; CDR3 DNA: TGCGCCAGTTATAGACAGAGCAGGGAGCAGTACTTC
J gene: TRBJ2-5; D gene: TRBD2; V gene: TRBV7-9; clone size: NA; CDR3 protein: CASSLVLAGGLWDQYF; CDR3 DNA: TGTGCCAGCAGCTTAGTACTAGCGGGAGGCCTATGGGACCAGTACTTC
J gene: TRBJ1-2; D gene: TRBD1; V gene: TRBV12-5; clone size: once; CDR3 protein: CASGLATGGHYGYTF; CDR3 DNA: TGTGCTAGTGGTTTGGCCACAGGGGGCCACTATGGCTACACCTTC
J gene: TRBJ2-3; D gene: NA; V gene: TRBV5-5; clone size: NA; CDR3 protein: CASSHYDGTDTQYF; CDR3 DNA: TGTGCCAGCAGCCACTATGATGGCACAGATACGCAGTATTTT
J gene: TRBJ1-6; D gene: NA; V gene: TRBV7-9; clone size: NA; CDR3 protein: CASSLGDSPLHF; CDR3 DNA: TGTGCCAGCAGCTTGGGGGATTCACCCCTCCACTTT
J gene: TRBJ1-1; D gene: TRBD1; V gene: TRBV6-5; clone size: once; CDR3 protein: CASSYPTGRNTEAFF; CDR3 DNA: TGTGCCAGCAGTTACCCGACAGGGCGTAACACTGAAGCTTTCTTT
J gene: TRBJ1-1; D gene: NA; V gene: TRBV7-9; clone size: NA; CDR3 protein: CASSLRVTNTEAFF; CDR3 DNA: TGTGCCAGCAGCTTAAGGGTAACAAACACTGAAGCTTTCTTT
J gene: TRBJ2-5; D gene: NA; V gene: TRBV19; clone size: NA; CDR3 protein: CASNHRPGETQYF; CDR3 DNA: TGTGCCAGTAATCACCGACCAGGAGAGACCCAGTACTTC